What follows are 6 T cell receptor beta chains derived from one specimen sequenced in a study of regulatory T cells in long-lasting Graves disease. TCR beta libraries were built with iRepertoire HTBI primers and Arm-PCR of CDR3 regions. TCRdb analysed the multiplex PCR reads with MiXCR anew, one entry per CDR3 protein. The data contain almost 350,000 distinct CDR3 sequences, around a fifth of them singletons. Described time point: persistent/refractory GD, antithyroid drugs over 5 years with positive TRAb. Construction of the TCR library relied on RNA isolated from PBMCs. The sample was peripheral blood mononuclear cells (PBMCs), taken when the disease was refractory, from a patient treated with antithyroid drugs. These TCRs come from a female donor with Graves disease.

This clonotype was observed at least ten times. The V call is TRBV28, the J call TRBJ2-2; the D call may be TRBD1 or TRBD2 (6 bases each). The CDR3 runs to 19 residues. Deletions cut 1 base from V and 0 bases from J, with 18 bases between. From germline, CDR1 is MDHEN and CDR2 SYDVKM. Here the CDR3 reads CASSLYAGAGNANTGELFF. CDR3 DNA: TGTGCCAGCAGTTTATACGCAGGGGCGGGGAATGCGAACACCGGGGAGCTGTTTTTT.

This clonotype was detected ten times or more. This chain joins TRBV10-3 and TRBJ1-5; D is ambiguous. The CDR3 is made up of 14 amino acids. Germline assignment: CDR1 ENHRY and CDR2 SYGVKD. V lost 3 bases, J lost 3 bases, and 9 bases lay in between. For the CDR3, the DNA is TGTGCCATCAGTGATCTACAGTTCAATCAGCCCCAGCATTTT. It translates to CAISDLQFNQPQHF.

Ten or more counts support this clonotype. The chain has TRBV7-9 and TRBJ2-5, with TRBD2 identical over 7 bases. Germline CDR1 is SEHNR and CDR2 is FQNEAQ (reference sequence). V gave up 7 bases and J gave up 5 bases; unmatched junction bases: 4. The CDR3 consists of 12 residues. CDR3 nucleotide sequence: TGTGCCAGCACGTGGCGGGAGGAGACCCAGTACTTC. Its protein product is CASTWREETQYF.

The chain carries TRBV7-2 and TRBJ1-3; the D gene is possibly TRBD1 (5 bases). Germline assignment: CDR1 SGHTA and CDR2 FQGNSA. The CDR3 loop spans 15 amino acids. The germline V and J ends were trimmed by 4 bases and 2 bases, with 12 bases remaining between them. CDR3 bases: TGTGCCAGCAGCTATACAGGTCTGGCTGGAAACACCATATATTTT. Translation gives CASSYTGLAGNTIYF.

Ten or more counts support this clonotype. J is TRBJ2-1 and V is TRBV2, with TRBD2 matching 9 bases. Germline CDR1 is SNHLY and CDR2 is FYNNEI. The CDR3 totals 16 residues. V was pared by 3 bases and J by 4 bases, with 7 bases of the junction left unmatched. The CDR3 bases are TGTGCCAGCAGTGAGGCGGGACTAGCTCTTTACAATGAGCAGTTCTTC. Residues: CASSEAGLALYNEQFF.

This clonotype was seen a handful of times. This chain joins TRBV5-1 and TRBJ2-2, with D unclear. Between the trimmed V and J ends, which lost 1 base and 6 bases, there was a span of 13 bases. Germline V gene data show CDR1 as SGHRS and CDR2 as YFSETQ. The CDR3 totals 15 residues. The CDR3 DNA follows: TGCGCCAGCAGCTTGACTTTGGGTTTCGCCGGGGAGCTGTTTTTT. It codes for CASSLTLGFAGELFF.